These 7 T cell receptor beta chains were all obtained from the same sample, sequenced in a study of cytomegalovirus exposure and HLA in healthy donors. PCR involved 60 Vbeta and 13 Jbeta primers. The method was immunoSEQ multiplex PCR; TCRdb's version includes in-frame clones alone and lacks a portion of them. In the table there are about 140,000 clones, roughly three quarters of which are singletons. Sequenced sample: PBMCs. All receptors derive from a woman in her 50s in good health and CMV-seronegative.

This clone was seen once. V gene TRBV19 combines with J gene TRBJ1-1; TRBD1 agrees at 9 bases. The CDR3 totals 13 residues. J gave up 5 bases and V 7 bases, and 5 bases lay outside the gene matches. CDR1 and CDR2 from the germline V gene are LNHDA and SQIVND (reference sequence). This CDR3 reads CASKTGGYTEAFF. In DNA form, the CDR3 reads TGTGCCAGTAAAACAGGGGGCTATACTGAAGCTTTCTTT.

The rearrangement uses TRBV11-2 and TRBJ2-7; D remains ambiguous. Deletions cut 0 bases from V and 0 bases from J, with 6 bases between. This CDR3 is 14 amino acids long. Looked up from germline, CDR1 is SGHAT and CDR2 is FQNNGV. The CDR3 reads CASSLDLSSYEQYF. The DNA for the CDR3 is TGTGCCAGCAGCTTAGACTTGAGCTCCTACGAGCAGTACTTC.

V gene TRBV7-8 combines with J gene TRBJ1-3, with 10 bases aligning to TRBD1. Germline V gene data show CDR1 as SGHVS and CDR2 as FQNEAQ. The CDR3 has 16 residues. The V and J ends lost 6 bases and 6 bases, in that order; junction bases with no gene match: 11. The CDR3 sequence: CASSPRTGGIANTIYF. The CDR3 nucleotides read TGTGCCAGCAGTCCTAGGACAGGGGGAATAGCAAACACCATATATTTT.

This clone was detected only once. The rearrangement joins TRBV9 to TRBJ1-2; 9 bases are shared with TRBD1. This CDR3 has 16 residues. V gave up 3 bases and J gave up 10 bases; unmatched junction bases: 16. CDR1 is SGDLS, CDR2 YYNGEE, per germline. DNA of the CDR3: TGTGCCAGCAGCGCTCCCCGGACAGGGGCCATCGAGGACTACACCTTC. This codes for CASSAPRTGAIEDYTF.

This rearrangement joins TRBV27 to TRBJ2-3; TRBD2 matches 14 bases. Germline-derived CDR1 and CDR2 are MNHEY and SMNVEV (reference sequence). The CDR3 loop spans 15 amino acids. V shed 8 bases, J shed 1 base, and the junction held 2 bases outside the gene matches. The CDR3 region is CASQGLAGGTDTQYF. The CDR3 bases are TGTGCCAGCCAGGGACTAGCGGGGGGCACAGATACGCAGTATTTT.

The gene calls are TRBV7-2 and TRBJ2-5, with D possibly being TRBD1 (6 bases). The germline V and J ends were trimmed by 5 bases and 5 bases, with 18 bases remaining between them. Germline V CDR1 and CDR2: SGHTA, FQGNSA. The CDR3 runs to 15 residues. CDR3 in DNA: TGTGCCAGCAGCCCGTTAGGGGGAGAATGGGAGACCCAGTACTTC. It yields the protein CASSPLGGEWETQYF. Looking up the rest from reference TRBV7-2 and TRBJ2-5 gives the full variable domain: GAGVSQSPSNKVTEKGKDVELRCDPISGHTALYWYRQSLGQGLEFLIYFQGNSAPDKSGLPSDRFSAERTGGSVSTLTIQRTQQEDSAVYLCASSPLGGEWETQYFGPGTRLLVL.

The chain couples TRBV7-8 to TRBJ1-5, with 8 bases identical to TRBD1. This CDR3 is 15 amino acids long. The junction had 8 bases not matched to a gene; V was cut back by 5 bases and J by 5 bases. Germline CDR1 reads SGHVS; CDR2 reads FQNEAQ. CDR3: CASSMTGVGYQPQHF. DNA for the CDR3: TGTGCCAGCAGCATGACAGGGGTGGGATATCAGCCCCAGCATTTT.